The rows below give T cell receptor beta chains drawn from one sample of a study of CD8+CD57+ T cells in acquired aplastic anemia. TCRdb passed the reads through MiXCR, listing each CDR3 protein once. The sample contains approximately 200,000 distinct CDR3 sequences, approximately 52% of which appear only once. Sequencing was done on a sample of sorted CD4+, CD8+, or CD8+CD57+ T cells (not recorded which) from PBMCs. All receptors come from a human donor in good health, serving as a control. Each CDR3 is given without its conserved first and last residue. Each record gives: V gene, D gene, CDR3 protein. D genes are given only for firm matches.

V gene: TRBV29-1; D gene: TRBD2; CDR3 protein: SVGGVPSTDTQY
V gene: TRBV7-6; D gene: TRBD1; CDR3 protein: ASRRRIGTGPLGNQPQH
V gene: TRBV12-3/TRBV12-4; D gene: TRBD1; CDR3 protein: ASSWTGANTGKLF
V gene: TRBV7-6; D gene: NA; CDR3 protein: ASSPRGEKLF
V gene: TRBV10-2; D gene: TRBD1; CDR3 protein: ASRDSFANEKLF
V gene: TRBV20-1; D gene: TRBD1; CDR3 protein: SARDDRGTYNEQF
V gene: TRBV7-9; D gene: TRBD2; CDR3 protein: ASSLGQWAGVKNIQY
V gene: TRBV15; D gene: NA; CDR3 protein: ATSRWAGLEETQY
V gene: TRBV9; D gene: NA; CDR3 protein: ASSVGGGFYEQY
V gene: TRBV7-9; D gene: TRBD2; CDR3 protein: ASSLSSGAYEQY
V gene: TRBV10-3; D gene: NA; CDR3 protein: AITGGANEKLF
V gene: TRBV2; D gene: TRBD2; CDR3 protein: ASRGTSGGTGELF
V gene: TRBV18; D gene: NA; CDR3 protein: ASSPEGNEQY
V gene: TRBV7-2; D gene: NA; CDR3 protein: ASSFRLRTDTQY
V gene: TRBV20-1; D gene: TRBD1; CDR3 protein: SAGGTGGGETQY
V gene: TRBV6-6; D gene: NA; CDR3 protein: ASSTRGLSNEKLF
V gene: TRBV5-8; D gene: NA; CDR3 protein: ASSLWQGWT
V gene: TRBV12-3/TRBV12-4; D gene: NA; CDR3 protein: ASSFKGRGYT
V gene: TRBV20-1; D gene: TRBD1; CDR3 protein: SAVIRQGKNIQY
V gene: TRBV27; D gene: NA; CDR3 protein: ASSFGYGDTEAF
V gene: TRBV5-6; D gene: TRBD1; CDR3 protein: ASSLRGTDEQY
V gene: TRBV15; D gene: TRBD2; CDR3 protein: ATRAGGSYNEQF
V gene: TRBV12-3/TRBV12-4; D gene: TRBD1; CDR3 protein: ASSGTGGNQPQH
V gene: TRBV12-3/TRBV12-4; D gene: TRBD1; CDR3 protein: AISEGGQGSNYGYT
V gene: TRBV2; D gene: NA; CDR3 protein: ASSEFVLTSYEQY
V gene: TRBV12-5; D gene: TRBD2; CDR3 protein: ASSFGLDEQY
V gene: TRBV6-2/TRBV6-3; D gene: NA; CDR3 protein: ASSYHLGSPSTGANVLT
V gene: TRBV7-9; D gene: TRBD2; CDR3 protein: ASSLEGLAGTGELF
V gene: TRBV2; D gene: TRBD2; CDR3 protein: ASKDSGGVKSYEQY
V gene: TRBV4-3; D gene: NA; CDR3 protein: ASSQVSGANSPLH
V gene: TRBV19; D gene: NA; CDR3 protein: ASTRTVLDYGYT